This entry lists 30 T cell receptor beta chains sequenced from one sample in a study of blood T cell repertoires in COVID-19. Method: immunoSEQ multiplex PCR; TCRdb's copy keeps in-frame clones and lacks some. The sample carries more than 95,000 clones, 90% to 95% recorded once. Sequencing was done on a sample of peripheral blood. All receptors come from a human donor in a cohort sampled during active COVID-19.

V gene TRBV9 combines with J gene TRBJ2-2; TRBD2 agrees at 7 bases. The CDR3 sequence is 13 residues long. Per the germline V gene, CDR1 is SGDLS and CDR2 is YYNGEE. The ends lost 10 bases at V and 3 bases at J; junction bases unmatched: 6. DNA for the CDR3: TGTGCCTCGGCGGGACTACACACCGGGGAGCTGTTTTTT. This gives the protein CASAGLHTGELFF.

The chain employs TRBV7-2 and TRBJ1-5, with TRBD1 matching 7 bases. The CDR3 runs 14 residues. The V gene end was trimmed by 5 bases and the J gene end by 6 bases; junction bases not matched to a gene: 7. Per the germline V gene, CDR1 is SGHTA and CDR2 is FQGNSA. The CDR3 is CASSPRQGTQPQHF. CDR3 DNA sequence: TGTGCCAGCAGCCCCCGACAGGGCACTCAGCCCCAGCATTTT.

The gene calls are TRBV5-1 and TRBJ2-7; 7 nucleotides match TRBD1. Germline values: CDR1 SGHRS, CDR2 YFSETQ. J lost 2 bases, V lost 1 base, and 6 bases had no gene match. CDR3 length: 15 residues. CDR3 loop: CASSLTPGTAYEQYF. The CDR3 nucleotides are TGCGCCAGCAGCTTGACCCCCGGGACAGCCTACGAGCAGTACTTC.

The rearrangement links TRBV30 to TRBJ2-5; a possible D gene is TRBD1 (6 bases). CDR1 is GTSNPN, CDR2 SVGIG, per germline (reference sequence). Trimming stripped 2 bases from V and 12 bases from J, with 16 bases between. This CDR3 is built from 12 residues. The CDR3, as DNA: TGTGCCTGGAGTCTCAGAGGGGGACACAAGTACTTC. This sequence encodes CAWSLRGGHKYF.

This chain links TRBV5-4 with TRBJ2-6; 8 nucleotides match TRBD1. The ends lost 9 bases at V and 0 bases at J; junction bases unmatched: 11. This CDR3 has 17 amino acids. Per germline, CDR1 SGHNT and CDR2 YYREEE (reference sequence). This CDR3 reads CANGRAGGVSGANVLTF. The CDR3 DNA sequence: TGTGCCAACGGAAGGGCAGGGGGCGTCTCTGGGGCCAACGTCCTGACTTTC.

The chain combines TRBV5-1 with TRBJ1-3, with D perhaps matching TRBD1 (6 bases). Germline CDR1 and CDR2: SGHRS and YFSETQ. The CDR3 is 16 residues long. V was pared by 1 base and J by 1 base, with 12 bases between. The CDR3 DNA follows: TGCGCCAGCAGCTTGTGGGCGCAGGGGTCTGGAAACACCATATATTTT. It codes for CASSLWAQGSGNTIYF.

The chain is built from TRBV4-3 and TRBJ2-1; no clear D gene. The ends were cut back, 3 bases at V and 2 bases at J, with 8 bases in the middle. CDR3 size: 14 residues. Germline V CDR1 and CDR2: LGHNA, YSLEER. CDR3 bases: TGCGCCAGCAGCCACTCAGATACCTACAATGAGCAGTTCTTC. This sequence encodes CASSHSDTYNEQFF.

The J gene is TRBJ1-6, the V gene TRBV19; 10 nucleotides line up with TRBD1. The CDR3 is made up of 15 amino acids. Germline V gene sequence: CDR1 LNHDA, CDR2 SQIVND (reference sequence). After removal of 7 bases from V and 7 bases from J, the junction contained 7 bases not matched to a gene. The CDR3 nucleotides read TGTGCCAGTAACCCGGGACAGGGGTTAAATTCACCCCTCCACTTT. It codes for CASNPGQGLNSPLHF.

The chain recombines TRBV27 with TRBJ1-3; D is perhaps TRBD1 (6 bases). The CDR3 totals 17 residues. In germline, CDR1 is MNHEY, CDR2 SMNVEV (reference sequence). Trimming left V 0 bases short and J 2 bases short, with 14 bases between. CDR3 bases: TGTGCCAGCAGTTTATCGCCACAGGGAGGGCCTGGAAACACCATATATTTT. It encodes CASSLSPQGGPGNTIYF.

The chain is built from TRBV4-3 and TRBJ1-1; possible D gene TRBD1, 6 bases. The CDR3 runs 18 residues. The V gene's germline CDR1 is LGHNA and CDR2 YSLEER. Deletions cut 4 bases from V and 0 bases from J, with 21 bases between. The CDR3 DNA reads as TGCGCCAGCAGCCCTAACAGGGCCGGAATAACCATGAACACTGAAGCTTTCTTT. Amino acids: CASSPNRAGITMNTEAFF.

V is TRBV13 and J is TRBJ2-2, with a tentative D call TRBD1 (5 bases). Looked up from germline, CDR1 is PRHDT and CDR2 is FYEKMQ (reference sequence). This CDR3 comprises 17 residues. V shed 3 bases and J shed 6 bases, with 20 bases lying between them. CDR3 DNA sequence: TGTGCCAGCAGCTTGGGGCCCCCGCTGGGCCGACCCGGGGAGCTGTTTTTT. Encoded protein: CASSLGPPLGRPGELFF.

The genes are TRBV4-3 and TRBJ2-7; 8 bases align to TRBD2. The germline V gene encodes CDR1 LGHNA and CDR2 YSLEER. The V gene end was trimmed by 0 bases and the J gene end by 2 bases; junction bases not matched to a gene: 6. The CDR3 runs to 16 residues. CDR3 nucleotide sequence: TGCGCCAGCAGCCAAGATCCCAGCGGGAGTCCCTACGAGCAGTACTTC. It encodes CASSQDPSGSPYEQYF.

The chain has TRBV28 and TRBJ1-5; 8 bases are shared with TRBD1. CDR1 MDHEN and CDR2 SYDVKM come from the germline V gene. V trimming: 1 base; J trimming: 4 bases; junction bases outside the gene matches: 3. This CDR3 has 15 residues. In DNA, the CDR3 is TGTGCCAGCAGTTTATTACAGGGGGGAAATCAGCCCCAGCATTTT. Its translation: CASSLLQGGNQPQHF. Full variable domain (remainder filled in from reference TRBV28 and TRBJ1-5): DVKVTQSSRYLVKRTGEKVFLECVQDMDHENMFWYRQDPGLGLRLIYFSYDVKMKEKGDIPEGYSVSREKKERFSLILESASTNQTSMYLCASSLLQGGNQPQHFGDGTRLSIL.

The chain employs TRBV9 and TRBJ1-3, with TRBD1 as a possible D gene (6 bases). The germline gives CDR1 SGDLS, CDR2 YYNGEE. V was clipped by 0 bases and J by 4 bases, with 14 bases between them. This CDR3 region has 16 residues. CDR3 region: CASSVEGVWLGNTIYF. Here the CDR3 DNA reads TGTGCCAGCAGCGTAGAGGGGGTTTGGTTGGGAAACACCATATATTTT.

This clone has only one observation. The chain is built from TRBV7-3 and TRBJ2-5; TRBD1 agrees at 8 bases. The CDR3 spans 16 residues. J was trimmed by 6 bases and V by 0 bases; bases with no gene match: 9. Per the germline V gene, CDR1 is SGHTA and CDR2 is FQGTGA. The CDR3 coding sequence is TGTGCCAGCAGCTTAACAGCCGGGACAGGTGTAAAGACCCAGTACTTC. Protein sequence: CASSLTAGTGVKTQYF. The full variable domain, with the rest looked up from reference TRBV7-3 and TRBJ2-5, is GAGVSQTPSNKVTEKGKYVELRCDPISGHTALYWYRQSLGQGPEFLIYFQGTGAADDSGLPNDRFFAVRPEGSVSTLKIQRTERGDSAVYLCASSLTAGTGVKTQYFGPGTRLLVL.

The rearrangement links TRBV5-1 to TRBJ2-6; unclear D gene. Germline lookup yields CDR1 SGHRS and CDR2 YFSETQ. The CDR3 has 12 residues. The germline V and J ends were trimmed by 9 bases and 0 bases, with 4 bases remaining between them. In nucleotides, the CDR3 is TGCGCCACCTCCTCTGGGGCCAACGTCCTGACTTTC. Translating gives CATSSGANVLTF.

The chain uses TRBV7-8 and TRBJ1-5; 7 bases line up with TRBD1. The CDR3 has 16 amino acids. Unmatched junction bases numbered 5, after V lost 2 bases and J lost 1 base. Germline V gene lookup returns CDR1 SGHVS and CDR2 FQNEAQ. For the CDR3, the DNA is TGTGCCAGCAGCTTATCCGGCAGGGGGAGCAATCAGCCCCAGCATTTT. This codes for CASSLSGRGSNQPQHF. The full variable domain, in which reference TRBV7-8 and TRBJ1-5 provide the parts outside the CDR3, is GAGVSQSPRYKVAKRGQDVALRCDPISGHVSLFWYQQALGQGPEFLTYFQNEAQLDKSGLPSDRFFAERPEGSVSTLKIQRTQQEDSAVYLCASSLSGRGSNQPQHFGDGTRLSIL.

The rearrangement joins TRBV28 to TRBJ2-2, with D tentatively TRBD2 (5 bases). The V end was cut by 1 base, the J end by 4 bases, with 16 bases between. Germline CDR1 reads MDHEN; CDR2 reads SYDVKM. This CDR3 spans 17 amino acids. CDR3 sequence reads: CASSLSVVRLATGELFF. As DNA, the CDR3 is TGTGCCAGCAGTTTATCGGTGGTCCGGCTAGCCACCGGGGAGCTGTTTTTT.

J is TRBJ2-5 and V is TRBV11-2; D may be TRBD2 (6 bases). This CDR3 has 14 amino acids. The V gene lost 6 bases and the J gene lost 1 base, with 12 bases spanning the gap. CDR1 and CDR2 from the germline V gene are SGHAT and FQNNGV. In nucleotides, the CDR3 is TGTGCCAGCAGTTTTATGGGGGGCCAAGAGACCCAGTACTTC. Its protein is CASSFMGGQETQYF. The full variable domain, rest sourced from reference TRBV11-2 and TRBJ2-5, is EAGVAQSPRYKIIEKRQSVAFWCNPISGHATLYWYQQILGQGPKLLIQFQNNGVVDDSQLPKDRFSAERLKGVDSTLKIQPAKLEDSAVYLCASSFMGGQETQYFGPGTRLLVL.

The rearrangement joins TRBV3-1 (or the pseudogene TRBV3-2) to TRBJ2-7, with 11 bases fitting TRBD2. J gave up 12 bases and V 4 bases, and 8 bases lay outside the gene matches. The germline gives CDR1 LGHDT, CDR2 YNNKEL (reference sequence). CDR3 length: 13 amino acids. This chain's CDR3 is CASSPSGGPLSYF. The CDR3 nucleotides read TGTGCCAGCAGCCCTAGCGGGGGGCCTCTGTCGTACTTC.

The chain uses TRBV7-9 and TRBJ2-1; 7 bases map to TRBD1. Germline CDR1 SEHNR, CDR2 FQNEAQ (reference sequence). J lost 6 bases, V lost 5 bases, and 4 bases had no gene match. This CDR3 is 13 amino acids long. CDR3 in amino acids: CASSARQGNEQFF. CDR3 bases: TGTGCCAGCAGCGCCCGACAGGGCAATGAGCAGTTCTTC.

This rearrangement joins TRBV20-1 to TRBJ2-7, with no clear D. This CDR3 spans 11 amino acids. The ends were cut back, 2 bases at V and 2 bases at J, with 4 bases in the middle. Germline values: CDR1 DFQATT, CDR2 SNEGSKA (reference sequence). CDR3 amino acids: CSARHTYEQYF. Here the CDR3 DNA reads TGCAGTGCTAGACACACCTACGAGCAGTACTTC.

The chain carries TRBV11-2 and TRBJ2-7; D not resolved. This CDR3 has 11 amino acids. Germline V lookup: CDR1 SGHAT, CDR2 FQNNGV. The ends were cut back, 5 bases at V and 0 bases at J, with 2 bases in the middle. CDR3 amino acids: CASSHSYEQYF. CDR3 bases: TGTGCCAGCAGCCACTCCTACGAGCAGTACTTC.

The DNA of the CDR3 is TGTGCCAGCAGCCAAAATACCTATTCGACTAGCGGGAGATTCTACGAGCAGTACTTC. It codes for CASSQNTYSTSGRFYEQYF. The chain couples TRBV4-2 to TRBJ2-7; 12 bases are shared with TRBD2. The J segment lost 3 bases and the V segment lost 2 bases, leaving 14 bases of the junction unmatched. This CDR3 is built from 19 residues. Germline V lookup: CDR1 LGHNA, CDR2 YNFKEQ.

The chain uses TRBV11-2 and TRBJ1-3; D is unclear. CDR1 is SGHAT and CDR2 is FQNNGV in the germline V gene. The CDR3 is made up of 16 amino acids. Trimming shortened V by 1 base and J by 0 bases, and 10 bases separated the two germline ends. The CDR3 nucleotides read TGTGCCAGCAGCTTAGGCGTCGGGTACTCTGGAAACACCATATATTTT. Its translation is CASSLGVGYSGNTIYF.

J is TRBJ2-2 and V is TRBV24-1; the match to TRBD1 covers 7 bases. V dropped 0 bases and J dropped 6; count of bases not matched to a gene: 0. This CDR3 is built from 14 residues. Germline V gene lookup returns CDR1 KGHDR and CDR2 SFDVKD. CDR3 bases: TGTGCCACCAGTGATTTGAGGGGGCCCGGGGAGCTGTTTTTT. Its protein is CATSDLRGPGELFF.

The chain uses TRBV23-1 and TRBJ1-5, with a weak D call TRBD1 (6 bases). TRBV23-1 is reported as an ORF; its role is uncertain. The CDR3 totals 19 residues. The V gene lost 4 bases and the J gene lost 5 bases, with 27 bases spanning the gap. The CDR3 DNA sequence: TGCGCCAGCAGTCGCCCAATAGGAAATCCATCAGGGGTCCATCAGCCCCAGCATTTT. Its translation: CASSRPIGNPSGVHQPQHF.

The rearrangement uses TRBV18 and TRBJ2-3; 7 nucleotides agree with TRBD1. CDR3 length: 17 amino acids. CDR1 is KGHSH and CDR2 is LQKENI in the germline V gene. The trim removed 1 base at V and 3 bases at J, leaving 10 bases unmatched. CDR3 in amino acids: CASSPLNPGQQTDTQYF. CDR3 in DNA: TGTGCCAGCTCACCACTAAACCCGGGACAGCAAACAGATACGCAGTATTTT. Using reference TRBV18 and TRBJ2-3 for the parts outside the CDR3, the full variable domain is NAGVMQNPRHLVRRRGQEARLRCSPMKGHSHVYWYRQLPEEGLKFMVYLQKENIIDESGMPKERFSAEFPKEGPSILRIQQVVRGDSAAYFCASSPLNPGQQTDTQYFGPGTRLTVL.

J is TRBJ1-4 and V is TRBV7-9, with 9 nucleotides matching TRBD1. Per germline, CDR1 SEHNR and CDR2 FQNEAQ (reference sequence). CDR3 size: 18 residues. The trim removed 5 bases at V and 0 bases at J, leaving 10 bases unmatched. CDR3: CASSHRGQGYATNEKLFF. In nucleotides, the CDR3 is TGTGCCAGCAGCCATCGGGGACAGGGCTACGCAACTAATGAAAAACTGTTTTTT.

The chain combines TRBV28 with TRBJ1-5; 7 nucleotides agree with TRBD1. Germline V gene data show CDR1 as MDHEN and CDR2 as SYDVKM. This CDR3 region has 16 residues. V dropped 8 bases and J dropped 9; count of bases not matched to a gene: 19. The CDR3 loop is CASSFFGTVGVWPQHF. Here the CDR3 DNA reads TGTGCCAGCTCCTTCTTTGGGACAGTGGGAGTTTGGCCCCAGCATTTT.